These 2 T cell receptor beta chains were all obtained from the same sample, sequenced in a study of PD-1 blockade in classical Hodgkin lymphoma. The time point: cycle 4 day 1 (C4D1), after more than five weeks of nivolumab. In every patient, relapse followed autologous stem cell transplantation, while exposure to brentuximab vedotin differed. TCRdb's table, derived via immunoSEQ multiplex PCR, lists solely in-frame clones and lacks some. This sample has tens of thousands of clones, with 70% to 90% found just once. The specimen comprised peripheral blood mononuclear cells (PBMCs), sampled before the fourth cycle of nivolumab. These receptors all come from a human donor with classical Hodgkin lymphoma.

The count of this clone is one. This rearrangement joins TRBV7-9 to TRBJ2-7, with TRBD1 matching 7 bases. The J segment lost 6 bases and the V segment lost 1 base, leaving 6 bases of the junction unmatched. The CDR3 consists of 14 residues. Germline CDR1 reads SEHNR; CDR2 reads FQNEAQ (reference sequence). The CDR3 nucleotides read TGTGCCAGCAGCTTAGAGGGGGCAGTCACCGAGCAGTACTTC. Translating it yields CASSLEGAVTEQYF.

The chain employs TRBV7-9 and TRBJ1-6, with D uncertain. Trimming took 5 bases from V and 12 from J, leaving 17 bases between them. This CDR3 contains 14 residues. Germline values: CDR1 SEHNR, CDR2 FQNEAQ (reference sequence). CDR3 protein: CASSVNGQGVPLHF. CDR3 bases: TGTGCCAGCAGCGTCAACGGGCAAGGTGTACCCCTCCACTTT. The full variable domain, in which reference TRBV7-9 and TRBJ1-6 provide the parts outside the CDR3, is DTGVSQNPRHKITKRGQNVTFRCDPISEHNRLYWYRQTLGQGPEFLTYFQNEAQLEKSRLLSDRFSAERPKGSFSTLEIQRTEQGDSAMYLCASSVNGQGVPLHFGNGTRLTVT.